The 3 T cell receptor beta chains listed next were all sequenced from one sample in a study of T cells expressing NK-cell markers. TCRdb reworked the 5' RACE reads into one entry per CDR3 protein, no DNA. The sample is made up of about 450,000 distinct CDR3 sequences, and the top ten hold 7.3% of it. The sequencing input was blood T cells: a sorted CD56 or NKG2C T cell subset, CD4+ or CD8+ T cells, or bulk PBMC T cells (not recorded which). The receptors shown here come from a woman aged 18 to 75 in good health.

This chain connects TRBV9 to TRBJ1-6. The germline CDR1 and CDR2 sequences are SGDLS and YYNGEE. The CDR3 covers 12 residues. The CDR3 spells CASGPNNSPLHF.

The chain combines TRBV4-3 with TRBJ1-2. The CDR3 sequence is 14 residues long. Germline V gives CDR1 LGHNA, CDR2 YSLEER. This CDR3 reads CASSQDAVNYGYTF.

The chain carries TRBV5-1 and TRBJ2-3; checking the TCRdb D call of TRBD2 is not possible without DNA. Germline V gene lookup returns CDR1 SGHRS and CDR2 YFSETQ. The CDR3 extends over 12 amino acids. CDR3 amino acids: CASSLEAGTQYF.